The rows below give T cell receptor beta chains drawn from one sample of a study of blood T cells in healthy people across ages. TCRdb re-called the 5' RACE reads with MiXCR, one entry per CDR3 protein. The data contain fewer than 800,000 distinct CDR3 sequences, more than 20% of them singletons. The material sequenced was blood. These receptors all stem from a man between 65 and 79 years old in good health. CDR3s include the opening cysteine and the closing phenylalanine or tryptophan. D genes are given only for firm matches. Clone size is not always given. Where it is, it says once, few, many or a class for expanded clones.

NA | NA | TRBJ2-3 | TRBV27 | TGTGCCAGCAGTTTAGCGGTCCTACGCACAGATACGCAGTATTTT | CASSLAVLRTDTQYF
few | TRBD1 | TRBJ1-1 | TRBV7-9 | TGTGCCAGCAGCTTTGACAGGGTTGCGAACACTGAAGCTTTCTTT | CASSFDRVANTEAFF
few | NA | TRBJ2-1 | TRBV6-2/TRBV6-3 | TGTGCCAGCAGTTACTCGTGGGAGGCCCTCTACAATGAGCAGTTCTTC | CASSYSWEALYNEQFF
NA | NA | TRBJ1-2 | TRBV11-2 | TGTGCCAGCAACCGTCTGGGGGCTTCCGGCTACACCTTC | CASNRLGASGYTF
NA | TRBD2 | TRBJ2-3 | TRBV20-1 | TGCAGTGCATTATCTAAGCGGGATTGGTTCACAGATACGCAGTATTTT | CSALSKRDWFTDTQYF
many | TRBD1 | TRBJ2-5 | TRBV4-3 | TGCGCCAGCAGCCAAGATAGGACAGGCCCAGAGACCCAGTACTTC | CASSQDRTGPETQYF
NA | TRBD1 | TRBJ2-7 | TRBV27 | TGTGCCAGCAGTCCCTACAGGGGGCCCTACGAGCAGTACTTC | CASSPYRGPYEQYF
NA | TRBD1 | TRBJ2-7 | TRBV29-1 | TGCAGCGTTGTCACGGGACAGGGTGGGAACGAGCAGTACTTC | CSVVTGQGGNEQYF
NA | NA | TRBJ2-5 | TRBV4-1 | TGCGCCAGCAGCCAAATTTTAATTTCCCAAGAGACCCAGTACTTC | CASSQILISQETQYF
NA | NA | TRBJ2-2 | TRBV4-3 | TGCGCCAGCAGCCAAGACACGAACACCGGGGAGCTGTTTTTT | CASSQDTNTGELFF
NA | NA | TRBJ2-2 | TRBV3-1 | TGTGCCAGCAAAATTGGAGAAACCGGGGAGCTGTTTTTT | CASKIGETGELFF
NA | TRBD2 | TRBJ2-1 | TRBV6-4 | TGTGCCAGCAGTGCCGGGACTAGTGTCAATGAGCAGTTCTTC | CASSAGTSVNEQFF
few | NA | TRBJ2-6 | TRBV29-1 | TGCAGCGTTGAAGATCCTGGCAACGTCCTGACTTTC | CSVEDPGNVLTF
few | TRBD1 | TRBJ2-7 | TRBV6-5 | TGTGCCAGCAGTCGAGGGGACAGGGGCTCCTACGAGCAGTACTTC | CASSRGDRGSYEQYF
few | NA | TRBJ2-5 | TRBV2 | TGTGCCAGCAGAGGACTATCCCTCGGGGAGACCCAGTACTTC | CASRGLSLGETQYF
many | TRBD2 | TRBJ2-3 | TRBV2 | TGTGCCAGCAGTGCCGGGACTAGCGGGAGGCGCACAGATACGCAGTATTTT | CASSAGTSGRRTDTQYF
few | NA | TRBJ2-7 | TRBV21-1 | TGTGCCAGCAGCAGTAGGCCTAGCGGGAGGGCCTCCTACGAGCAGTACTTC | CASSSRPSGRASYEQYF
few | TRBD2 | TRBJ2-4 | TRBV5-1 | TGCGCCAGCAGCTTGGGACTAGCGGGAGTTGGGACCAAAAACATTCAGTACTTC | CASSLGLAGVGTKNIQYF
NA | NA | TRBJ1-4 | TRBV15 | TGTGCCACCAGCAGAGAATTGGGGGGTAATGAAAAACTGTTTTTT | CATSRELGGNEKLFF
NA | NA | TRBJ2-6 | TRBV6-2/TRBV6-3 | TGTGCCAGCAGTTCGCCAGGCCGCTCTGGGGCCAACGTCCTGACTTTC | CASSSPGRSGANVLTF
few | TRBD2 | TRBJ2-1 | TRBV4-3 | TGCGCCAGCAGCCAAGATAGCGGGAGTTCGAATGAGCAGTTCTTC | CASSQDSGSSNEQFF
NA | NA | TRBJ2-2 | TRBV3-1 | TGTGCCAGCAGCCAGGGCCTAGCCGACACCGGGGAGCTGTTTTTT | CASSQGLADTGELFF
NA | NA | TRBJ2-3 | TRBV2 | TGTGCCAGCAGTGCGGCCAACGCGCAGTATTTT | CASSAANAQYF
few | NA | TRBJ1-5 | TRBV10-3 | TGTGCCATCAGTGAGCCAGGGGGCAATCAGCCCCAGCATTTT | CAISEPGGNQPQHF
NA | NA | TRBJ2-5 | TRBV10-3 | TGTGCCATCAGTGTAAACAGCGTTACCCACTTC | CAISVNSVTHF
NA | NA | TRBJ2-1 | TRBV9 | TGTGCCAGCAGCTGGCTAGATGAGCAGTTCTTC | CASSWLDEQFF
NA | NA | TRBJ2-3 | TRBV7-2 | TGTGCCAGCAGCTTAATCTCGGTAGATACGCAGTATTTT | CASSLISVDTQYF